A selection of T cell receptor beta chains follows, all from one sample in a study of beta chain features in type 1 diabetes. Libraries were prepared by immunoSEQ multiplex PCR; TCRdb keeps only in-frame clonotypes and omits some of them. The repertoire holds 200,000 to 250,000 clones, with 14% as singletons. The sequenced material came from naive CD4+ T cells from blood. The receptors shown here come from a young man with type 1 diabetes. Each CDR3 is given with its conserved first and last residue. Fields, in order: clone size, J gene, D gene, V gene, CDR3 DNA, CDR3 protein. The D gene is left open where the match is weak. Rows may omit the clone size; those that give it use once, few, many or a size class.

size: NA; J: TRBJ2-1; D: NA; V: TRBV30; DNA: TGTGCCTGGAGTGAAGGGGTCGGCGAGCAGTTCTTC; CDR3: CAWSEGVGEQFF
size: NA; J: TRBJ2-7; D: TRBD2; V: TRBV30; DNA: TGTGCCTGGAGTCCGGGACTAGCGGGAGACTCCGAGCAGTACTTC; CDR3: CAWSPGLAGDSEQYF
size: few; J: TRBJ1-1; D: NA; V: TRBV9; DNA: TGTGCCAGCAGCGTACTAAGGAACACTGAAGCTTTCTTT; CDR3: CASSVLRNTEAFF
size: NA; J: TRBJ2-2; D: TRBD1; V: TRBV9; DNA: TGTGCCAGCAGCGTATCTGGACAGGGAAGAACCGGGGAGCTGTTTTTT; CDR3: CASSVSGQGRTGELFF
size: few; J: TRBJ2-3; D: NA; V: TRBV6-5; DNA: TGTGCCAGCACTTTCAGAGACGGGGATACGCAGTATTTT; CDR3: CASTFRDGDTQYF
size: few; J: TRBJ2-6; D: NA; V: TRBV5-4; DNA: TGTGCCAGCAGCTTGGGAGGGGGAAATGGGGCCAACGTCCTGACTTTC; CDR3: CASSLGGGNGANVLTF
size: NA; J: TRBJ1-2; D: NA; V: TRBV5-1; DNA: TGCGCCAGCAGCTTGGGCCAGGGAAACAACTATGGCTACACCTTC; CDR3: CASSLGQGNNYGYTF
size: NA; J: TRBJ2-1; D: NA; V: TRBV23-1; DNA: TGCGCCAGCAGTCCCCGGGTGGGTGCTACCTACAATGAGCAGTTCTTC; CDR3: CASSPRVGATYNEQFF
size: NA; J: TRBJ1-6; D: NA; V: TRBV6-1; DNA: TGTGCCAGCAGAGGCTCCGACAGGCCCCTCCACTTT; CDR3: CASRGSDRPLHF
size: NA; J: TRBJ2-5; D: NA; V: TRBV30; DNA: TGTGCCTGGAGTGTACTCCCGGGAGTAGGGGAGACCCAGTACTTC; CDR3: CAWSVLPGVGETQYF
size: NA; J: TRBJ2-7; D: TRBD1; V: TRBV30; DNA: TGTGCCTTGAACAGGGACAGCGGCAACGAGCAGTACTTC; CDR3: CALNRDSGNEQYF
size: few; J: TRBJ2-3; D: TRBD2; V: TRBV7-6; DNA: TGTGCCAGCAGGCCCGGGGGGTCTGGCACAGATACGCAGTATTTT; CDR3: CASRPGGSGTDTQYF
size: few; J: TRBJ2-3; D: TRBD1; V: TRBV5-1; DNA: TGCGCCAGCAGATTGTTCGGGACAGGGGGCGAAGATACGCAGTATTTT; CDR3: CASRLFGTGGEDTQYF
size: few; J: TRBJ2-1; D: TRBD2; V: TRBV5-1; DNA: TGCGCCAGCAGCTTTGGACTAGCGGGACGCAATGAGCAGTTCTTC; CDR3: CASSFGLAGRNEQFF
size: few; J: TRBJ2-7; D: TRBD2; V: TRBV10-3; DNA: TGTGCCACCAAGACTAGCGGGGAGGCCTACGAGCAGTACTTC; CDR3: CATKTSGEAYEQYF
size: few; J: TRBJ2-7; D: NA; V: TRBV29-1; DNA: TGCAGCGTTGGGGGAGAGGGATCCGAGCAGTACTTC; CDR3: CSVGGEGSEQYF
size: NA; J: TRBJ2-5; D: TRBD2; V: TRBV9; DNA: TGTGCCAGCAGCTCTCTCGGGACTAGCGGGAGGGTGGGACAAGAGACCCAGTACTTC; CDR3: CASSSLGTSGRVGQETQYF
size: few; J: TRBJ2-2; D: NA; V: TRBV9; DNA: TGTGCCAGCAGCCTCGCAGGGGCGGCCCCCGGGGAGCTGTTTTTT; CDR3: CASSLAGAAPGELFF
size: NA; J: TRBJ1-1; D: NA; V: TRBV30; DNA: TGTGCCTGGAGTGTGGCACGGGGTACTGAAGCTTTCTTT; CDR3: CAWSVARGTEAFF
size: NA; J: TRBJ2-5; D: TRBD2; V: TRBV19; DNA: TGTGCCAGTAGCGGACTAGTGACTGACCAAGAGACCCAGTACTTC; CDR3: CASSGLVTDQETQYF
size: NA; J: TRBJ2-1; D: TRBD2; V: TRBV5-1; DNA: TGCGCCAGCAGCTTGGAAGGACTAGACTACAATGAGCAGTTCTTC; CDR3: CASSLEGLDYNEQFF
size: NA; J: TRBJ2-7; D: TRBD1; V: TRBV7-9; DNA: TGTGCCAGCAGCTCCGGGACAGGAGGATACGAGCAGTACTTC; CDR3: CASSSGTGGYEQYF
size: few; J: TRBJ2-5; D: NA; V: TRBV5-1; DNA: TGCGCCAGCAGCTTTGCGACTCAAGAAGAGACCCAGTACTTC; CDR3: CASSFATQEETQYF
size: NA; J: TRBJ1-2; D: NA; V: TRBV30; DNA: TGTGCCTGTCAGCAAGCGAGTGGCTACACCTTC; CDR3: CACQQASGYTF
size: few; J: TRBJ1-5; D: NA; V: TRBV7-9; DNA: TGTGCCAGCAGCACCCAGTTCAATCAGCCCCAGCATTTT; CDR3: CASSTQFNQPQHF
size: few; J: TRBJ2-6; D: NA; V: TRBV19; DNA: TGTGCCAGTAAAGAACTCTCTGGGGCCAACGTCCTGACTTTC; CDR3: CASKELSGANVLTF
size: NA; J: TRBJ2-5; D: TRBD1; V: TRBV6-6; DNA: TGTGCCAGCAGGAAAACAGGGGGCGAAGAGACCCAGTACTTC; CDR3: CASRKTGGEETQYF